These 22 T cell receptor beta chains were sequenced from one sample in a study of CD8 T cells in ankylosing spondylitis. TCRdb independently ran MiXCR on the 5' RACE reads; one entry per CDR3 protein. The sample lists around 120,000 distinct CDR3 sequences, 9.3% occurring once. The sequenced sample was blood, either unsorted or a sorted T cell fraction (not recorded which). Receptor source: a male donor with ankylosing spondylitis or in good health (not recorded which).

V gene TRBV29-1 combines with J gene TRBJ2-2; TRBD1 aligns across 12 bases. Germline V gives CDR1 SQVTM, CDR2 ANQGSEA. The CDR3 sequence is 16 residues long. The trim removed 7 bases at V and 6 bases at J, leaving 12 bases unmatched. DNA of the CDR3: TGCAGCGCTACGGGACAGGGGGCTAAGCGAGCCGGGGAGCTGTTTTTT. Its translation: CSATGQGAKRAGELFF.

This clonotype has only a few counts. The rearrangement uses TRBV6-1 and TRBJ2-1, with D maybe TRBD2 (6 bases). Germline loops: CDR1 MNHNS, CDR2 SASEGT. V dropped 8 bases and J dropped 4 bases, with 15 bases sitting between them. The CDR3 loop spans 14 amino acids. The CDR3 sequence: CASLYSSVYNEQFF. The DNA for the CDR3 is TGTGCCAGCTTGTATTCTAGCGTGTACAATGAGCAGTTCTTC.

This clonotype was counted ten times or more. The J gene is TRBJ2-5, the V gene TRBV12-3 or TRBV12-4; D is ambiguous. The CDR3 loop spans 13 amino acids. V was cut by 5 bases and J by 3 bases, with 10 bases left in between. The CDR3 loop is CASSVGPKETQYF. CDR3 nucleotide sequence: TGTGCCAGCAGTGTTGGGCCCAAAGAGACCCAGTACTTC.

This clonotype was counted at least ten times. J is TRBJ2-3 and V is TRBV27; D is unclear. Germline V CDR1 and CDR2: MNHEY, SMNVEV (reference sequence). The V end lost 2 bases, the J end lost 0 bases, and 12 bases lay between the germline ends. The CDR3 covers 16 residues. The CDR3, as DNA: TGTGCCAGCAGTTTACGATATACGGCGAGCACAGATACGCAGTATTTT. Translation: CASSLRYTASTDTQYF.

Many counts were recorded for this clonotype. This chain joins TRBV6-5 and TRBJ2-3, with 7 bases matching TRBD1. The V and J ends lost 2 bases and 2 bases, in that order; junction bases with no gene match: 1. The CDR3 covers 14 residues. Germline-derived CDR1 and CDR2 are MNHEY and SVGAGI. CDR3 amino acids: CASSYQGDTDTQYF. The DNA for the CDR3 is TGTGCCAGCAGTTACCAGGGGGACACAGATACGCAGTATTTT.

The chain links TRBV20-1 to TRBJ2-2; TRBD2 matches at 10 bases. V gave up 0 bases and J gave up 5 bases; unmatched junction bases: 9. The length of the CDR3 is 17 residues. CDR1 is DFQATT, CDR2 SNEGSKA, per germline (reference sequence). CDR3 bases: TGCAGTGCTAGAGATCAATGGACTAGCGGTTATACCGGGGAGCTGTTTTTT. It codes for CSARDQWTSGYTGELFF.

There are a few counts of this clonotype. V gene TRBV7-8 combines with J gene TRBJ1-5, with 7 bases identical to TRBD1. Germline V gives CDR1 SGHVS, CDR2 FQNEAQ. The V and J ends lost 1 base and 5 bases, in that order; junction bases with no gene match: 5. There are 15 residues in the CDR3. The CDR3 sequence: CASSLEAGGDQPQHF. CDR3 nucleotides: TGTGCCAGCAGCTTAGAGGCAGGGGGGGATCAGCCCCAGCATTTT.

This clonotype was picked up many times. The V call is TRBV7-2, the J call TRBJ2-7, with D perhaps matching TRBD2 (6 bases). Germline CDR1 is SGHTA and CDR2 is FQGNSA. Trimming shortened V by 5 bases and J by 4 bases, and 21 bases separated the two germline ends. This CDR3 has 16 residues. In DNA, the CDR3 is TGTGCCAGCAGCCCAAGTTTCACGGGGGTTTCGTACGAGCAGTACTTC. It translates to CASSPSFTGVSYEQYF.

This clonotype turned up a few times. The CDR3 spells CSARPRQGAGNIQYF. CDR3 sequence (DNA): TGCAGTGCTAGACCGCGACAGGGGGCGGGAAACATTCAGTACTTC. This chain joins TRBV20-1 and TRBJ2-4; 10 bases fit TRBD1. The CDR3 runs 15 residues. V was clipped by 2 bases and J by 6 bases; unmatched bases: 7. The germline gives CDR1 DFQATT, CDR2 SNEGSKA (reference sequence).

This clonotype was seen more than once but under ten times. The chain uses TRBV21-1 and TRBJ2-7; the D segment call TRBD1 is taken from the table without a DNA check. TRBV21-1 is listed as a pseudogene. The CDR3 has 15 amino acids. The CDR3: CASFSGRTGVHEQYF. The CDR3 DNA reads TGTGCCAGCTTCTCCGGAAGGACAGGGGTGCACGAGCAGTACTTC.

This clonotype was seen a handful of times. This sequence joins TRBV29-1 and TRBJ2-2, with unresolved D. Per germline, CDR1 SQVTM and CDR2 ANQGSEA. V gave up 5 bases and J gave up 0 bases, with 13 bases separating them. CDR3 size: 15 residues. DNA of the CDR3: TGCAGCGTTACCCGGACGGCCGCGAACACCGGGGAGCTGTTTTTT. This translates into CSVTRTAANTGELFF.

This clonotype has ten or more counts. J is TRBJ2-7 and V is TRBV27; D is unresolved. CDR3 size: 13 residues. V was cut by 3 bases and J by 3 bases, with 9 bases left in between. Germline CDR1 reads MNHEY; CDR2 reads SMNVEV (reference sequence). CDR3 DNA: TGTGCCAGCAGTTTTGGGCTCCGCTACGAGCAGTACTTC. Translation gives CASSFGLRYEQYF.

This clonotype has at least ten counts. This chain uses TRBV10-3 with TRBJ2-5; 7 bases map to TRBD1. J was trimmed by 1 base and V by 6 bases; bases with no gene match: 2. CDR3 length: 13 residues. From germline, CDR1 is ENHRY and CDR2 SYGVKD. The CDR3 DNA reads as TGTGCCATCAGAGGACAGGTCCAAGAGACCCAGTACTTC. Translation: CAIRGQVQETQYF.

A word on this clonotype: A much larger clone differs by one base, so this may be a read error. CDR3 DNA: TGCGCCAGCAGCTTGGAGGGAATGAACACCGGGGAGCTGTTTTTT. The encoded protein is CASSLEGMNTGELFF. The genes are TRBV5-1 and TRBJ2-2; D is undetermined. The V and J ends lost 0 bases and 1 base respectively, with 7 bases between them. The CDR3 contains 15 residues. Germline V gives CDR1 SGHRS, CDR2 YFSETQ. Supplemented by reference TRBV5-1 and TRBJ2-2, the full variable domain reads KAGVTQTPRYLIKTRGQQVTLSCSPISGHRSVSWYQQTPGQGLQFLFEYFSETQRNKGNFPGRFSGRQFSNSRSEMNVSTLELGDSALYLCASSLEGMNTGELFFGEGSRLTVL.

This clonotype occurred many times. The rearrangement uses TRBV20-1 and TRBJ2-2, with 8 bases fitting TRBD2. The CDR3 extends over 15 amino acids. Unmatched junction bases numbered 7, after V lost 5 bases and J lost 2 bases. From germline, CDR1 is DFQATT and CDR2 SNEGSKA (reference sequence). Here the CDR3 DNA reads TGCAGTGCTGCGTTCCGGGAGGGAAACACCGGGGAGCTGTTTTTT. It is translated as CSAAFREGNTGELFF.

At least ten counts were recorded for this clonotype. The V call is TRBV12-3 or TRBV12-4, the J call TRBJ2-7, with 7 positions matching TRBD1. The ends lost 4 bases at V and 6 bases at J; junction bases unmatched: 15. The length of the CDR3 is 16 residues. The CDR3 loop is CASSSTDRELNSEQYF. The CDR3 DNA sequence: TGTGCCAGCAGTTCAACCGACAGGGAATTGAATTCCGAGCAGTACTTC.

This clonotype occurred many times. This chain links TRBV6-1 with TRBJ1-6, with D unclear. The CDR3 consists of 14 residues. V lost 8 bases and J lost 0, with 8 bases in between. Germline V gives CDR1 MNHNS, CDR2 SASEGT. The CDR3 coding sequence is TGTGCCAGCGGCACGAGCTCCTATAATTCACCCCTCCACTTT. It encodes CASGTSSYNSPLHF.

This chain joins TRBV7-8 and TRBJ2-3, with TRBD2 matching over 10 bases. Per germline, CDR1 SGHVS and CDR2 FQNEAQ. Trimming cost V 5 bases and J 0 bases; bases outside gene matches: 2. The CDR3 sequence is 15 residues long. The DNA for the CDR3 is TGTGCCAGCAGCAATAGCGGGAGGAGCACAGATACGCAGTATTTT. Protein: CASSNSGRSTDTQYF.

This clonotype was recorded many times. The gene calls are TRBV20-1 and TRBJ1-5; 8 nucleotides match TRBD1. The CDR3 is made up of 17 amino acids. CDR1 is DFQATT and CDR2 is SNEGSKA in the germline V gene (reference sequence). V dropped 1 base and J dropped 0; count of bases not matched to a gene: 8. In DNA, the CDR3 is TGCAGTGCTAGAGGGACAGGGAGTCTAAATAGCAATCAGCCCCAGCATTTT. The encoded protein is CSARGTGSLNSNQPQHF.

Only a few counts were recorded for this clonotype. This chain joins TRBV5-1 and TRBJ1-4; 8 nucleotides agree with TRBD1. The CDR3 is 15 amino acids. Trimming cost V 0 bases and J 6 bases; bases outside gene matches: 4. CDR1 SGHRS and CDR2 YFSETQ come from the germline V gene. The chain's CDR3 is CASSLEDREHEKLFF. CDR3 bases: TGCGCCAGCAGCTTGGAGGACAGGGAGCATGAAAAACTGTTTTTT.

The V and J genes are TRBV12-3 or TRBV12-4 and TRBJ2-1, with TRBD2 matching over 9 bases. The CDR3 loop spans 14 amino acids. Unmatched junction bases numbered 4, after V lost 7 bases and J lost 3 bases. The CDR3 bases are TGTGCCAGCATCCTAGCGGGAAGCTACAATGAGCAGTTCTTC. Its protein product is CASILAGSYNEQFF.

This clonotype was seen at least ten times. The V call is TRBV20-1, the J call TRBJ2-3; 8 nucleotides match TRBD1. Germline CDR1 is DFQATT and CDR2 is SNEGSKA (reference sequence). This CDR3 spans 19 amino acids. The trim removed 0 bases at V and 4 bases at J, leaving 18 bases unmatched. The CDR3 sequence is CSAREERTGHISTSDTQYF. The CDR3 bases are TGCAGTGCTAGAGAAGAAAGGACAGGGCACATTAGCACATCAGATACGCAGTATTTT.